A single sample is the source of the 26 T cell receptor beta chains below, sequenced in a study of PD-1 blockade in classical Hodgkin lymphoma. Assay: immunoSEQ multiplex PCR; the TCRdb copy retains only in-frame clones and omits some. The sample carries 8,500 to 13,000 clones, roughly 74% recorded once. Noted time point: cycle 4 day 1 (C4D1), after about 6 weeks of nivolumab. All the patients suffered relapse after autologous stem cell transplantation, and brentuximab vedotin exposure differed. By magnetic negative selection, CD4+ T cells were purified from thawed PBMCs. The source material was CD4+ T cells from blood, sampled before the fourth cycle of nivolumab. These receptors were taken from a human donor with classical Hodgkin lymphoma.

There are a few counts of this clone. This chain links TRBV2 with TRBJ1-5; tentatively, D is TRBD1 (5 bases). This CDR3 comprises 13 residues. The germline V and J ends were trimmed by 6 bases and 4 bases, with 10 bases remaining between them. The germline V gene has CDR1 SNHLY and CDR2 FYNNEI. In DNA, the CDR3 is TGTGCCAGCAGCAGGGAGGGTAATCAGCCCCAGCATTTT. This codes for CASSREGNQPQHF.

The J gene is TRBJ1-5, the V gene TRBV7-2, with 7 positions matching TRBD1. The CDR3 consists of 18 residues. Germline-derived CDR1 and CDR2 are SGHTA and FQGNSA. Unmatched junction bases numbered 11, after V lost 3 bases and J lost 0 bases. CDR3 sequence: CASSFPGTVSYSNQPQHF. DNA of the CDR3: TGTGCCAGCAGCTTTCCCGGGACAGTGAGTTATAGCAATCAGCCCCAGCATTTT.

About this clone itself: The sample contains more than one DNA sequence encoding this CDR3. The genes are TRBV6-5 and TRBJ2-7; 10 nucleotides align to TRBD1. The CDR3 runs 14 residues. Looked up from germline, CDR1 is MNHEY and CDR2 is SVGAGI. V was pared by 4 bases and J by 2 bases, with 2 bases of the junction left unmatched. This CDR3 is CASSWGQGPYEQYF. CDR3 DNA: TGTGCCAGCAGTTGGGGACAGGGGCCCTACGAGCAGTACTTC.

The chain joins TRBV4-2 to TRBJ1-2, with 9 positions matching TRBD1. With 4 bases clipped from V and 2 bases from J, the junction kept 5 bases outside the gene matches. The CDR3 covers 15 residues. Per germline, CDR1 LGHNA and CDR2 YNFKEQ. CDR3 sequence: CASSPGTGTNYGYTF. The CDR3 bases are TGTGCCAGCAGCCCAGGGACAGGGACGAACTATGGCTACACCTTC.

This clone is termed medium-sized (0.01 to 0.1%). The chain is built from TRBV19 and TRBJ1-5; D is unresolved. The germline V and J ends were trimmed by 7 bases and 2 bases, with 27 bases remaining between them. Germline CDR1 reads LNHDA; CDR2 reads SQIVND (reference sequence). The CDR3 runs 19 residues. Written as DNA, the CDR3 is TGTGCCAGTACCCTCGCAGCGATGGGAGGGTCCGGACGCAATCAGCCCCAGCATTTT. Translating gives CASTLAAMGGSGRNQPQHF.

The rearrangement links TRBV10-1 to TRBJ2-7, with D possibly TRBD1 on 6 matching bases. Germline V gene sequence: CDR1 WNHNN, CDR2 SYGVQD (reference sequence). CDR3 length: 13 amino acids. V lost 6 bases to trimming and J lost 0 bases, with 9 bases between them. The CDR3 protein is CASSQGNSYEQYF. The CDR3 coding sequence is TGCGCCAGCAGCCAGGGGAACTCCTACGAGCAGTACTTC.

This chain joins TRBV5-1 and TRBJ2-3; 7 nucleotides agree with TRBD1. The J segment lost 5 bases and the V segment lost 4 bases, leaving 7 bases of the junction unmatched. This CDR3 is 14 amino acids long. CDR1 and CDR2 from the germline V gene are SGHRS and YFSETQ. DNA for the CDR3: TGCGCCAGCAGCCAACAAGACAGGGAAGATACGCAGTATTTT. Amino acid sequence: CASSQQDREDTQYF.

This clone occurred once. The chain combines TRBV9 with TRBJ2-1, with D hard to call. V was trimmed by 0 bases and J by 9 bases, leaving 10 bases between them. Per germline, CDR1 SGDLS and CDR2 YYNGEE. CDR3 length equals 13 residues. The CDR3 nucleotides are TGTGCCAGCAGCGTAGCTGGGTGGAGTGAGCAGTTCTTC. As protein: CASSVAGWSEQFF.

This clone was seen more than once but under ten times. This chain links TRBV6-1 with TRBJ1-5; 7 bases are a match to TRBD1. CDR1 and CDR2 from the germline V gene are MNHNS and SASEGT. Unmatched junction bases numbered 5, after V lost 4 bases and J lost 5 bases. This CDR3 spans 14 amino acids. CDR3 protein: CASSVLTGDQPQHF. Here the CDR3 DNA reads TGTGCCAGCAGTGTACTAACAGGGGATCAGCCCCAGCATTTT.

The chain links TRBV2 to TRBJ2-1, with D unclear. V lost 5 bases and J 8 bases, leaving 7 bases between the germline ends. CDR3 size: 11 residues. In germline, CDR1 is SNHLY, CDR2 FYNNEI. CDR3 in DNA: TGTGCCAGCAGTTTTCAGGATGAGCAGTTCTTC. Residues: CASSFQDEQFF.

This clone came up a few times. The gene calls are TRBV6-1 and TRBJ1-5; no clear D. Trimming removed 2 bases from V and 0 bases from J, with 14 bases in between. Germline CDR1 and CDR2: MNHNS and SASEGT. This CDR3 has 17 residues. The CDR3 sequence: CASSEREDFLSNQPQHF. The CDR3 nucleotides are TGTGCCAGCAGTGAACGTGAGGACTTTCTTAGCAATCAGCCCCAGCATTTT.

The chain combines TRBV7-6 with TRBJ2-5; D unclear. This CDR3 region has 9 residues. Germline CDR1 and CDR2: SGHVS and FNYEAQ. The V gene lost 8 bases and the J gene lost 9 bases, with 7 bases spanning the gap. This chain's CDR3 is CASGSPQYF. The CDR3 DNA reads TGTGCCAGCGGAAGTCCCCAGTACTTC. The variable domain in full, completed from reference TRBV7-6 and TRBJ2-5, reads GAGVSQSPRYKVTKRGQDVALRCDPISGHVSLYWYRQALGQGPEFLTYFNYEAQQDKSGLPNDRFSAERPEGSISTLTIQRTEQRDSAMYRCASGSPQYFGPGTRLLVL.

The rearrangement joins TRBV4-1 to TRBJ2-7, with 7 bases identical to TRBD2. This CDR3 spans 14 amino acids. V was pared by 3 bases and J by 0 bases, with 2 bases of the junction left unmatched. Per germline, CDR1 MGHRA and CDR2 YSYEKL. CDR3 sequence reads: CASSHSGTSYEQYF. The CDR3 DNA reads as TGCGCCAGCAGCCACAGCGGGACCTCCTACGAGCAGTACTTC.

This clone has just a few counts. The J gene is TRBJ2-2, the V gene TRBV28; TRBD2 is a possible D gene (6 bases). V was shortened by 5 bases and J by 6 bases, with 16 bases between the two germline ends. Germline-derived CDR1 and CDR2 are MDHEN and SYDVKM. This CDR3 has 15 amino acids. Written as DNA, the CDR3 is TGTGCCAGCAGTCTCACGGGCGGGGACGCCGGGGAGCTGTTTTTT. Its translation: CASSLTGGDAGELFF.

The chain has TRBV5-1 and TRBJ1-2; D is ambiguous. Germline CDR1 is SGHRS and CDR2 is YFSETQ. The length of the CDR3 is 13 residues. V was shortened by 3 bases and J by 6 bases, with 12 bases between the two germline ends. The CDR3 loop is CASSSSPRDGYTF. As DNA, the CDR3 is TGCGCCAGCAGCTCATCCCCGAGGGATGGCTACACCTTC.

The chain couples TRBV20-1 to TRBJ2-5; D gene uncertain. Trimming left V 3 bases short and J 5 bases short, with 4 bases between. Germline V gene sequence: CDR1 DFQATT, CDR2 SNEGSKA (reference sequence). The CDR3 spans 10 residues. CDR3 nucleotide sequence: TGCAGTGCTAGGGGTGAGACCCAGTACTTC. Its protein is CSARGETQYF.

V is TRBV7-9 and J is TRBJ2-5, with D perhaps assigned TRBD1 or TRBD2 (6 bases each). V lost 5 bases and J 4 bases, leaving 17 bases between the germline ends. The germline V gene encodes CDR1 SEHNR and CDR2 FQNEAQ (reference sequence). The CDR3 has 15 residues. For the CDR3, the DNA is TGTGCCAGCAGCCGAGGGGGGACCTCTGGAGAGACCCAGTACTTC. This translates into CASSRGGTSGETQYF.

V gene TRBV10-3 combines with J gene TRBJ2-5; weak D call: TRBD2 (6 bases). Germline CDR1 reads ENHRY; CDR2 reads SYGVKD. CDR3 length equals 13 residues. Trimming removed 3 bases from V and 2 bases from J, with 7 bases in between. The CDR3 bases are TGTGCCATCAGTGACGGGGGTCAAGAGACCCAGTACTTC. It specifies CAISDGGQETQYF.

The CDR3 loop is CASSPPGTGGIKNIQYF. In DNA form, the CDR3 reads TGTGCCAGCTCACCACCCGGGACAGGAGGAATCAAAAACATTCAGTACTTC. The rearrangement uses TRBV18 and TRBJ2-4, with TRBD1 matching 8 bases. This CDR3 comprises 17 residues. Trimming removed 0 bases from V and 3 bases from J; junction bases left unmatched: 7. Germline values: CDR1 KGHSH, CDR2 LQKENI.

The V call is TRBV28, the J call TRBJ2-1; TRBD2 matches at 7 bases. The CDR3 totals 16 residues. The germline CDR1 and CDR2 sequences are MDHEN and SYDVKM. V shed 3 bases, J shed 2 bases, and the junction held 7 bases outside the gene matches. This chain's CDR3 is CASSFRPSGTYNEQFF. The CDR3 coding sequence is TGTGCCAGCAGTTTTCGGCCTAGCGGTACCTACAATGAGCAGTTCTTC.

The rearrangement uses TRBV5-1 and TRBJ2-5; D is unresolved. The V gene's germline CDR1 is SGHRS and CDR2 YFSETQ. CDR3 size: 13 residues. The ends were cut back, 6 bases at V and 4 bases at J, with 13 bases in the middle. The CDR3 region is CASIIRPGETQYF. The CDR3 nucleotides read TGCGCCAGCATCATCCGCCCTGGAGAGACCCAGTACTTC.

The rearrangement links TRBV5-4 to TRBJ2-5; 9 nucleotides agree with TRBD2. With V trimmed by 4 bases and J by 3 bases, 7 bases remained unmatched. The germline gives CDR1 SGHNT, CDR2 YYREEE (reference sequence). The CDR3 runs 15 residues. The CDR3 nucleotides read TGTGCCAGCAGCCCGATAGCGGGAGCGAAAGAGACCCAGTACTTC. This encodes CASSPIAGAKETQYF.

This clone was counted once. The junction and the germline gene differ at one end; a read error may be behind it. Other DNA sequences in the same sample also yield this CDR3. The chain links TRBV4-2 to TRBJ1-6, with TRBD1 identical over 9 bases. The CDR3 has 17 residues. Looked up from germline, CDR1 is LGHNA and CDR2 is YNFKEQ. The CDR3 DNA sequence: TGTGCCAGCAGCCAAGAACTTCGGACAGGGGTTAATTCACCCCTCCATTTT. This translates into CASSQELRTGVNSPLHF.

V and J are TRBV6-1 and TRBJ2-7; tentatively, D is TRBD2 (6 bases). Trimming shortened V by 5 bases and J by 6 bases, and 20 bases separated the two germline ends. CDR3 length equals 15 residues. Germline V gives CDR1 MNHNS, CDR2 SASEGT. DNA of the CDR3: TGTGCCAGCAGTATTCACCGGGACTCTCCCCTCGAGCAGTACTTC. This gives the protein CASSIHRDSPLEQYF.

This clone showed up just a few times. V and J are TRBV28 and TRBJ1-3; D unclear. CDR3 length equals 14 residues. Germline assignment: CDR1 MDHEN and CDR2 SYDVKM. V dropped 3 bases and J dropped 0 bases, with 6 bases sitting between them. CDR3 in amino acids: CASSFAASGNTIYF. CDR3 coding DNA: TGTGCCAGCAGTTTCGCGGCCTCTGGAAACACCATATATTTT.

The V and J genes are TRBV2 and TRBJ2-3, with TRBD2 matching over 7 bases. Germline V lookup: CDR1 SNHLY, CDR2 FYNNEI. The length of the CDR3 is 15 residues. Germline trimming cut 6 bases from V and 2 bases from J; bases unmatched to any gene: 8. The CDR3 DNA sequence: TGTGCCAGCAGGGACGGGACTACGAACACAGATACGCAGTATTTT. Translated, it gives CASRDGTTNTDTQYF.